This TCR beta chain originates from a study of CD8+ T cells in alopecia areata (dated by TCRdb to between 2018 and 2020). General notes on the study: Treated patients were enrolled in an open-label pilot trial of oral tofacitinib at 5 to 10 mg twice daily for moderate-to-severe alopecia areata. Patients stayed on tofacitinib for 6 to 18 months and then had 6 months of follow-up off drug so that delayed response and recurrence could be assessed. For the treated patients, the SALT score, which quantifies what percentage of scalp surface area is affected, served as the measure of disease severity. In both human patients and the C3H/HeJ mouse model, the study applied high-throughput TCRbeta sequencing to look at T cell clonal expansion in alopecia areata. Human TCRbeta sequencing covered scalp tissue and sorted CD4+ and CD8+ peripheral blood T cells from patchy and totalis/universalis alopecia areata patients and healthy controls. Tofacitinib-treated patients had biopsies at baseline and at 4 and 24 weeks of treatment, with a later scalp biopsy in several patients. Scalp clonality was compared among normal scalp (n=4), patchy alopecia areata scalp (n=8), and alopecia totalis/universalis scalp (n=8). RNA came from the PAXgene miRNA kit for fixed scalp, the miRNeasy kit for PBMCs, and the RNeasy kit for mouse skin. Amplification of TCRbeta CDR3 regions was done by immunoSEQ multiplex PCR using 35 Vbeta forward primers and 13 Jbeta reverse primers.

Broader findings and caveats from the paper: During tofacitinib treatment, many expanded lesional clones stuck around in both scalp and blood, and this persistence may partly explain why relapse happens after treatment is stopped. Resident alphabeta T cells in normal human skin are also sequenced, complicating scalp TCR repertoire analysis, unlike mouse skin dominated by gammadelta T cells. Compared with mice, TCR sequences shared between patients were less clear, possibly partly because of HLA diversity across the patient population. Compared with normal scalp, lesional scalp had higher clonality and more expanded CD8+ clones, particularly in alopecia totalis/universalis, a pattern that suggests antigenic drive. Tofacitinib significantly lowered scalp clonality and the number of expanded CD8+ clones among the top 100 scalp clones. Because the treated cohort was small and included a single nonresponder, larger studies are needed to assess links between baseline CD8+ expansion and response.

Read against the paper, the sample's time point label means: roughly 24 weeks on oral tofacitinib. Explained via the paper, the treatment or condition label denotes: oral pan-JAK inhibitor, 5-10 mg twice daily. From alopecia areata patients, peripheral blood was collected along with lesional scalp punch biopsies. PBMCs were isolated by density centrifugation and stained for CD3, CD4 and CD8, and CD4+ and CD8+ T cells were sorted on a FACSAria. Unmatched junction bases come to 4, with V trimmed by 4 bases and J by 3 bases. The CDR3, from cysteine to phenylalanine, totals 13 residues. Only the CDR3 DNA is retained, 39 bases long and in frame from the first base. Via the germline V gene, CDR1 is SGHRS and CDR2 YFSETQ. Details on this clone: Its target antigen remains unknown. The sample holds no much larger clone one base away, and base qualities are not on file.

Libraries were built with the immunoSEQ multiplex PCR assay. To provide template for TCR sequencing, every sample had RNA extracted and reverse transcribed into cDNA. SuperScript III was used for first-strand cDNA synthesis, primed with a 2:1 mix of oligo-dT and random hexamers. A synthetic immune receptor repertoire was used to measure amplification bias, and any remaining bias was corrected computationally. Concerning the study's data processing: Raw reads were preprocessed to remove errors, and CDR3 was defined according to IMGT conventions as the region from the conserved cysteine to phenylalanine. Clonality was calculated as 1 minus Shannon entropy normalized by log2 of the number of productive unique TCRs. Whether each scalp clone was CD4 or CD8 was inferred by checking scalp TCRbeta sequences against the CD4 and CD8 repertoires from sorted blood. What TCRdb holds here is the immuneACCESS table cut down to in-frame rearrangements. Part of the clones is not present; checked against another copy, under half of the missing clones reflect an unresolved V gene, and the others are unexplained. The V and J calls and clone size were taken over from that table, and D and trimming were inferred from the DNA. Recorded for this sample are some 200,000 clones; 55% to 70% of them occurred a single time. The ten largest clones capture approximately 5.1% of the sample.

This receptor chain uses TRBV5-1 and TRBJ2-7, and 7 junctional nucleotides match TRBD1. The sequences come from CD4+ T cells sorted from blood, collected at week 24, from a patient treated with tofacitinib. This TCR derives from a human donor with alopecia areata. The CDR3 here reads CASSVRQGYEQYF. The DNA sequence is TGCGCCAGCAGCGTTAGACAGGGCTACGAGCAGTACTTC.